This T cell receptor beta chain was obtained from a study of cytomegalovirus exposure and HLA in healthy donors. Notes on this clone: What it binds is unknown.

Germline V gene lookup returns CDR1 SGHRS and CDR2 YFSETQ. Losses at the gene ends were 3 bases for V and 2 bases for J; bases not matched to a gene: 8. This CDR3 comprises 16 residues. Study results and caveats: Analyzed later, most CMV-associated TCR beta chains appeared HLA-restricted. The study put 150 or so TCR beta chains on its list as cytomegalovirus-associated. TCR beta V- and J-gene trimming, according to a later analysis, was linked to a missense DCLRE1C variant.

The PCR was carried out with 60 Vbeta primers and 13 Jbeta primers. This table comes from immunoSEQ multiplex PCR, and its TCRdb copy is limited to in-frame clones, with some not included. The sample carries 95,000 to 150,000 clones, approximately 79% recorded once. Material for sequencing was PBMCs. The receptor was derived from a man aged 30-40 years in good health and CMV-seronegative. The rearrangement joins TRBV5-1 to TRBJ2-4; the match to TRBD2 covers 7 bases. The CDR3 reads CASSSEGLGSKNIQYF. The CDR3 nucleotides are TGCGCCAGCAGCTCGGAAGGACTAGGGTCCAAAAACATTCAGTACTTC.